The entry below gives a single T cell receptor (beta chain) sequence along with its context. This record comes from a study of blood T cell repertoires in COVID-19. Study context: In each case, the material was cDNA or gDNA derived from T cells, B-cell-depleted T cells, or PBMCs.

Here immunoSEQ multiplex PCR was the method, and the copy in TCRdb shows in-frame clones only, minus some. The data contain fewer than 80,000 clones, more than 75% of them singletons. Deletions cut 5 bases from V and 3 bases from J, with 11 bases between. Germline-derived CDR1 and CDR2 are SEHNR and FQNEAQ (reference sequence). The CDR3 is 13 amino acids. Sample: peripheral blood. The clonotype was recovered from a woman older than 75 with active or convalescent COVID-19. The J gene is TRBJ2-7, the V gene TRBV7-9; tentatively, D is TRBD2 (5 bases). This chain's CDR3 is CASSPVGDYEQYF. For the CDR3, the DNA is TGTGCCAGCAGCCCGGTCGGGGACTACGAGCAGTACTTC.